Below, 32 T cell receptor beta chains from the same sample are listed, as sequenced in a study of shared clonotypes between healthy human individuals. Only in-frame clones appear in the TCRdb table, and some are missing; sequencing was by immunoSEQ multiplex PCR. The repertoire includes millions of clones, over 85% of them detected once, and around 0.14% sits in the top ten. The sample consisted of naive CD4+ T cells sorted from blood. The subset: CD45RA+ positively selected. These receptors came from a man aged 18 to 29 in good health.

This rearrangement joins TRBV6-5 to TRBJ2-7, with D perhaps being TRBD1 or TRBD2 (6 bases each). With 4 bases removed from V and 1 base from J, the gap between germline ends came to 14 bases. There are 15 residues in the CDR3. Germline values: CDR1 MNHEY, CDR2 SVGAGI. The CDR3 loop reads CASSFSGGGSYEQYF. CDR3 bases: TGTGCCAGCAGTTTCAGCGGAGGGGGTTCCTACGAGCAGTACTTC.

The CDR3 is CASSSVGAWQPQHF. The DNA of the CDR3 is TGTGCCAGCAGTTCTGTCGGGGCGTGGCAGCCCCAGCATTTT. The chain is built from TRBV27 and TRBJ1-5; the D gene is possibly TRBD1 (5 bases). The V end was cut by 4 bases, the J end by 7 bases, with 14 bases between. CDR3 length equals 14 residues. From germline, CDR1 is MNHEY and CDR2 SMNVEV (reference sequence).

The chain joins TRBV2 to TRBJ2-2, with TRBD2 matching 10 bases. Germline trimming cut 6 bases from V and 6 bases from J; bases unmatched to any gene: 4. Germline V CDR1 and CDR2: SNHLY, FYNNEI. This CDR3 region has 14 residues. CDR3 amino acids: CASRVAGGSGELFF. The CDR3 DNA is TGTGCCAGCAGAGTAGCGGGGGGCTCCGGGGAGCTGTTTTTT.

V gene TRBV5-6 combines with J gene TRBJ1-1; no definite D call. Looked up from germline, CDR1 is SGHDT and CDR2 is YYEEEE. This CDR3 has 15 amino acids. V lost 4 bases and J lost 0, with 13 bases in between. The CDR3, as DNA: TGTGCCAGCAGCGCGAACTTCGGAGTGAACACTGAAGCTTTCTTT. Protein sequence: CASSANFGVNTEAFF.

The V call is TRBV7-9, the J call TRBJ1-2; TRBD1 matches at 8 bases. Trimming removed 5 bases from V and 2 bases from J; junction bases left unmatched: 10. Germline V CDR1 and CDR2: SEHNR, FQNEAQ (reference sequence). The CDR3 is 16 amino acids. In nucleotides, the CDR3 is TGTGCCAGCAGCCCCGGGACAGGAGTTGGGAACTATGGCTACACCTTC. Residues: CASSPGTGVGNYGYTF.

The rearrangement links TRBV11-2 to TRBJ1-2, with D unclear. The CDR3 contains 13 residues. The germline CDR1 and CDR2 sequences are SGHAT and FQNNGV. The V gene lost 5 bases and the J gene lost 5 bases, with 12 bases spanning the gap. For the CDR3, the DNA is TGTGCCAGCAGCCTCGGCCCGGAGTATGGCTACACCTTC. This translates into CASSLGPEYGYTF. Full variable domain (rest looked up from reference TRBV11-2 and TRBJ1-2): EAGVAQSPRYKIIEKRQSVAFWCNPISGHATLYWYQQILGQGPKLLIQFQNNGVVDDSQLPKDRFSAERLKGVDSTLKIQPAKLEDSAVYLCASSLGPEYGYTFGSGTRLTVV.

The chain carries TRBV6-5 and TRBJ1-1; no definite D call. CDR3 length: 14 amino acids. CDR1 and CDR2 from the germline V gene are MNHEY and SVGAGI. V was trimmed by 4 bases and J by 2 bases, leaving 11 bases between them. CDR3 protein: CASSSYTVNTEAFF. DNA for the CDR3: TGTGCCAGCAGTTCTTACACAGTAAACACTGAAGCTTTCTTT.

The V call is TRBV5-4, the J call TRBJ1-4, with D possibly matching TRBD1 (5 bases). CDR1 SGHNT and CDR2 YYREEE come from the germline V gene (reference sequence). CDR3 length: 19 residues. V was trimmed by 2 bases and J by 0 bases, leaving 20 bases between them. The CDR3 bases are TGTGCCAGCAGCTTCAAAGCCCTCAGGGTAGGCGCAACTAATGAAAAACTGTTTTTT. It specifies CASSFKALRVGATNEKLFF.

CDR3 in DNA: TGTGCCAGCAGTAACCTCAACCTGAAGAAAAGCGGCGACTACGAGCAGTACTTC. As protein: CASSNLNLKKSGDYEQYF. The chain joins TRBV28 to TRBJ2-7, with a possible D match to TRBD2 (5 bases). The CDR3 is made up of 18 amino acids. Germline CDR1 is MDHEN and CDR2 is SYDVKM. The germline V and J ends were trimmed by 5 bases and 3 bases, with 26 bases remaining between them. The full variable domain, rest sourced from reference TRBV28 and TRBJ2-7, is DVKVTQSSRYLVKRTGEKVFLECVQDMDHENMFWYRQDPGLGLRLIYFSYDVKMKEKGDIPEGYSVSREKKERFSLILESASTNQTSMYLCASSNLNLKKSGDYEQYFGPGTRLTVT.

The chain has TRBV10-3 and TRBJ2-7, with unresolved D. Looked up from germline, CDR1 is ENHRY and CDR2 is SYGVKD. The ends were cut back, 5 bases at V and 6 bases at J, with 11 bases in the middle. There are 12 residues in the CDR3. The DNA for the CDR3 is TGTGCCATCAGTCCGTGGGTCGGCGAGCAGTACTTC. Its translation is CAISPWVGEQYF.

CDR3 region: CAIRAIAGGKDTQYF. The CDR3 DNA is TGTGCCATCAGGGCTATAGCGGGAGGGAAGGATACGCAGTATTTT. This chain uses TRBV10-3 with TRBJ2-3; 11 bases agree with TRBD2. The V gene's germline CDR1 is ENHRY and CDR2 SYGVKD. J was trimmed by 6 bases and V by 6 bases; bases with no gene match: 8. The CDR3 is made up of 15 amino acids.

About this clone: Other DNA sequences in this specimen translate into the identical CDR3. The rearrangement links TRBV6-6 to TRBJ2-7, with 7 bases aligning to TRBD1. This CDR3 is built from 13 residues. V gave up 2 bases and J gave up 4 bases; unmatched junction bases: 2. Germline V gives CDR1 MNHNY, CDR2 SVGAGI (reference sequence). The CDR3 sequence is CASSYPGGYEQYF. CDR3 nucleotides: TGTGCCAGCAGTTACCCAGGGGGTTACGAGCAGTACTTC.

The chain carries TRBV2 and TRBJ1-4; a possible D gene is TRBD1 (5 bases). The germline V gene has CDR1 SNHLY and CDR2 FYNNEI. V lost 7 bases to trimming and J lost 3 bases, with 15 bases between them. The CDR3 is made up of 15 amino acids. CDR3 protein: CASKGPGTANEKLFF. In nucleotides, the CDR3 is TGTGCCAGCAAGGGGCCCGGGACGGCTAATGAAAAACTGTTTTTT.

The gene calls are TRBV7-2 and TRBJ1-6; D is ambiguous. V lost 1 base and J lost 5, with 9 bases in between. Germline CDR1 SGHTA, CDR2 FQGNSA. This CDR3 contains 15 residues. The CDR3 coding sequence is TGTGCCAGCAGCTTAGGAGGGTACAATAATTCACCCCTCCACTTT. It yields the protein CASSLGGYNNSPLHF.

About this clone: Different DNA sequences within this sample yield the same CDR3. The gene calls are TRBV7-8 and TRBJ2-5; D remains ambiguous. Germline-derived CDR1 and CDR2 are SGHVS and FQNEAQ. The CDR3 contains 12 residues. V gave up 1 base and J gave up 5 bases, with 5 bases separating them. The CDR3 sequence: CASSLVGETQYF. DNA for the CDR3: TGTGCCAGCAGCTTAGTGGGGGAGACCCAGTACTTC.

A note on this clone: The identical CDR3 is also encoded by other nucleotide sequences in the sample. The chain couples TRBV28 to TRBJ1-1, with TRBD1 matching over 7 bases. V gave up 5 bases and J gave up 0 bases; unmatched junction bases: 3. Germline CDR1 reads MDHEN; CDR2 reads SYDVKM. CDR3 length: 14 amino acids. The CDR3 loop reads CASSPGTVNTEAFF. CDR3 sequence (DNA): TGTGCCAGCAGTCCAGGGACAGTGAACACTGAAGCTTTCTTT.

The chain has TRBV5-1 and TRBJ2-3, with 9 bases aligning to TRBD1. The ends lost 4 bases at V and 6 bases at J; junction bases unmatched: 6. Germline-derived CDR1 and CDR2 are SGHRS and YFSETQ. CDR3 length: 14 amino acids. CDR3 residues: CASSPRTGEDTQYF. The CDR3 coding sequence is TGCGCCAGCAGCCCGAGGACAGGGGAGGATACGCAGTATTTT.

Concerning this clone: The junction departs from germline at one end; a sequencing error may be responsible. The gene calls are TRBV2 and TRBJ2-5, with D tentatively TRBD1 or TRBD2 (7 bases each). The germline V gene encodes CDR1 SNHLY and CDR2 FYNNEI. The CDR3 loop spans 14 amino acids. CDR3: CVSSESAGGVTQYF. CDR3 nucleotides: TGTGTCAGCAGCGAGTCGGCAGGGGGGGTGACCCAGTACTTC. Full variable domain (rest looked up from reference TRBV2 and TRBJ2-5): EPEVTQTPSHQVTQMGQEVILRCVPISNHLYFYWYRQILGQKVEFLVSFYNNEISEKSEIFDDQFSVERPDGSNFTLKIRSTKLEDSAMYFCVSSESAGGVTQYFGPGTRLLVL.

As regards this clone: Other DNA sequences of this sample code for an identical CDR3. The chain links TRBV27 to TRBJ2-1; possibly TRBD1 or TRBD2 for D (6 bases each). Per germline, CDR1 MNHEY and CDR2 SMNVEV (reference sequence). V lost 2 bases and J 1 base, leaving 9 bases between the germline ends. This CDR3 is 15 amino acids long. In DNA, the CDR3 is TGTGCCAGCAGTTTAGGAGGGGGTTCCTACAATGAGCAGTTCTTC. Its protein is CASSLGGGSYNEQFF.

The rearrangement links TRBV7-9 to TRBJ1-6; TRBD1 agrees at 10 bases. The CDR3 is made up of 16 amino acids. V shed 4 bases, J shed 6 bases, and the junction held 6 bases outside the gene matches. Germline CDR1 is SEHNR and CDR2 is FQNEAQ (reference sequence). The CDR3 DNA is TGTGCCAGCAGCTACCTGACAGGGGGCTTTAATTCACCCCTCCACTTT. It encodes CASSYLTGGFNSPLHF.

The chain joins TRBV18 to TRBJ1-1; tentatively, D is TRBD1 (5 bases). The CDR3 totals 14 residues. V gave up 4 bases and J gave up 8 bases, with 17 bases separating them. Germline CDR1 KGHSH, CDR2 LQKENI. CDR3 sequence reads: CASSLSGTVTEAFF. CDR3 nucleotides: TGTGCCAGCTCACTTTCCGGGACGGTGACCGAAGCTTTCTTT.

V usage is TRBV6-6 and J usage is TRBJ2-1, with 7 bases aligning to TRBD2. Trimming removed 8 bases from V and 7 bases from J; junction bases left unmatched: 11. Germline assignment: CDR1 MNHNY and CDR2 SVGAGI (reference sequence). The CDR3 extends over 14 amino acids. This CDR3 is CASQSGTPQNEQFF. The CDR3 nucleotides are TGTGCCAGCCAGAGCGGGACCCCCCAGAATGAGCAGTTCTTC.

This clone turned up a few times. This chain connects TRBV10-3 to TRBJ1-1, with D possibly TRBD1 on 6 matching bases. Germline V CDR1 and CDR2: ENHRY, SYGVKD. Trimming left V 2 bases short and J 10 bases short, with 11 bases between. The CDR3 is made up of 12 amino acids. CDR3 protein: CAISEGGGAAFF. The CDR3 DNA sequence: TGTGCCATCAGTGAGGGGGGCGGGGCAGCTTTCTTT.

The J gene is TRBJ1-2, the V gene TRBV15; unclear D gene. CDR3 length equals 14 residues. The germline CDR1 and CDR2 sequences are LNHNV and YYDKDF (reference sequence). The V end lost 2 bases, the J end lost 3 bases, and 10 bases lay between the germline ends. The CDR3 region is CATSRNENDYGYTF. The CDR3 coding sequence is TGTGCCACCAGCAGAAATGAGAACGACTATGGCTACACCTTC.

To note about this clone: Mismatch with germline at one junction end may stem from a read error. V is TRBV7-7 and J is TRBJ2-5; 8 bases are a match to TRBD2. There are 14 residues in the CDR3. The V gene's germline CDR1 is SSHAT and CDR2 FNYEAQ (reference sequence). The CDR3 region is CASSPSGLKETQYF. The CDR3 region has the DNA TGTGCTAGCAGCCCTAGCGGGCTAAAAGAGACCCAGTACTTC. Together with reference TRBV7-7 and TRBJ2-5, the CDR3 gives the full variable domain: GAGVSQSPRYKVTKRGQDVTLRCDPISSHATLYWYQQALGQGPEFLTYFNYEAQPDKSGLPSDRFSAERPEGSISTLTIQRTEQRDSAMYRCASSPSGLKETQYFGPGTRLLVL.

This chain uses TRBV15 with TRBJ1-4, with D unclear. The CDR3 has 15 residues. The germline V gene encodes CDR1 LNHNV and CDR2 YYDKDF (reference sequence). Trimming cost V 4 bases and J 6 bases, with 15 bases left between them. As DNA, the CDR3 is TGTGCCACCAGCAAATTTCCACCATGGGATGAAAAACTGTTTTTT. This gives the protein CATSKFPPWDEKLFF. The whole variable domain, filled in from reference TRBV15 and TRBJ1-4, reads DAMVIQNPRYQVTQFGKPVTLSCSQTLNHNVMYWYQQKSSQAPKLLFHYYDKDFNNEADTPDNFQSRRPNTSFCFLDIRSPGLGDTAMYLCATSKFPPWDEKLFFGSGTQLSVL.

V is TRBV12-5 and J is TRBJ1-2; 8 nucleotides match TRBD1. In germline, CDR1 is LGHNT, CDR2 FRNRAP. This CDR3 is 13 amino acids long. V lost 9 bases and J lost 1; bases outside the gene matches: 4. This CDR3 is CARGDRGNYGYTF. CDR3 bases: TGTGCTAGGGGAGACAGGGGTAACTATGGCTACACCTTC.

The rearrangement uses TRBV28 and TRBJ2-7; either TRBD1 or TRBD2 may supply D (5 bases each). Trimming took 7 bases from V and 0 from J, leaving 16 bases between them. The CDR3 extends over 15 amino acids. Looked up from germline, CDR1 is MDHEN and CDR2 is SYDVKM. CDR3 residues: CASIDSTGTSYEQYF. The CDR3 coding sequence is TGTGCCAGCATCGACAGTACGGGGACCTCCTACGAGCAGTACTTC. The full variable domain, in which reference TRBV28 and TRBJ2-7 provide the parts outside the CDR3, is DVKVTQSSRYLVKRTGEKVFLECVQDMDHENMFWYRQDPGLGLRLIYFSYDVKMKEKGDIPEGYSVSREKKERFSLILESASTNQTSMYLCASIDSTGTSYEQYFGPGTRLTVT.

The V and J genes are TRBV28 and TRBJ1-5; 7 bases align to TRBD1. The CDR3 covers 14 residues. CDR1 and CDR2 (germline): MDHEN, SYDVKM. The V gene end was trimmed by 7 bases and the J gene end by 5 bases; junction bases not matched to a gene: 8. DNA for the CDR3: TGTGCCAGCACCCTAAGACAGGGCTATCAGCCCCAGCATTTT. It codes for CASTLRQGYQPQHF.

CDR3 region: CASSNDREGETQYF. CDR3 in DNA: TGTGCCAGCAGTAACGACAGGGAAGGGGAGACCCAGTACTTC. The V and J genes are TRBV2 and TRBJ2-5, with TRBD1 matching over 7 bases. Germline loops: CDR1 SNHLY, CDR2 FYNNEI. With 5 bases clipped from V and 5 bases from J, the junction kept 8 bases outside the gene matches. The CDR3 runs to 14 residues. Full variable domain (outside the CDR3, taken from reference TRBV2 and TRBJ2-5): EPEVTQTPSHQVTQMGQEVILRCVPISNHLYFYWYRQILGQKVEFLVSFYNNEISEKSEIFDDQFSVERPDGSNFTLKIRSTKLEDSAMYFCASSNDREGETQYFGPGTRLLVL.

V and J are TRBV19 and TRBJ1-2; perhaps TRBD1 as D (5 bases). Germline assignment: CDR1 LNHDA and CDR2 SQIVND (reference sequence). This CDR3 is built from 15 residues. The V end lost 5 bases, the J end lost 1 base, and 14 bases lay between the germline ends. Written as DNA, the CDR3 is TGTGCCAGTAGTGTCAAAGGAGACAGTAACTATGGCTACACCTTC. Translation gives CASSVKGDSNYGYTF.

The rearrangement links TRBV30 to TRBJ1-6; possibly TRBD1 for D (6 bases). CDR1 is GTSNPN, CDR2 SVGIG, per germline (reference sequence). The length of the CDR3 is 15 residues. V lost 0 bases to trimming and J lost 6 bases, with 12 bases between them. CDR3 protein: CAWSVGGVLNSPLHF. The CDR3 coding sequence is TGTGCCTGGAGTGTAGGGGGAGTCCTTAATTCACCCCTCCACTTT.